This is a list of T cell receptor beta chains from one sample in a study of T cells after somatic rescue of genetic block. Sequencing used immunoSEQ multiplex PCR; TCRdb keeps in-frame clones, though not all of them. This table has roughly 120,000 clones, about 90% appearing once. Sequencing was performed on peripheral blood mononuclear cells (PBMCs). The receptors originated from a woman aged 18-29 years. The CDR3 runs from the conserved cysteine through the conserved F or W. D genes are given only for firm matches. A row's size may be missing; if present it is once, few, many or a size class.

cdr3_aa | d_call | v_call | cdr3_length | clone_size
CASSIAQGVQSPLHF | TRBD1 | TRBV2 | 15 | -
CASSPRQGAGTQYF | TRBD1 | TRBV9 | 14 | -
CAIIGEGAGYGYTF | TRBD1 | TRBV10-3 | 14 | -
CASSLMDSPSYEQYF | - | TRBV7-2 | 15 | -
CASVGSKPNSPLHF | - | TRBV6-6 | 14 | -
CASRGDRGSETQYF | TRBD1 | TRBV2 | 14 | -
CASSPRDGGGFQETQYF | TRBD2 | TRBV4-2 | 17 | -
CASSPRQGTRYGYTF | TRBD1 | TRBV9 | 15 | -
CASSLGLAGEQFF | TRBD2 | TRBV5-4 | 13 | -
CSAQGGFSYEQYF | - | TRBV29-1 | 13 | once
CASSSQGQGAGNTIYF | TRBD1 | TRBV28 | 16 | few
CASSFGTSSYEQYF | TRBD2 | TRBV7-2 | 14 | -
CASREGAGGVTEAFF | TRBD1 | TRBV4-3 | 15 | -
CATRRGGRDEKLFF | - | TRBV15 | 14 | -
CAIRGTGETQYF | - | TRBV10-3 | 12 | -
CASSPLGRLNTGELFF | - | TRBV5-1 | 16 | few